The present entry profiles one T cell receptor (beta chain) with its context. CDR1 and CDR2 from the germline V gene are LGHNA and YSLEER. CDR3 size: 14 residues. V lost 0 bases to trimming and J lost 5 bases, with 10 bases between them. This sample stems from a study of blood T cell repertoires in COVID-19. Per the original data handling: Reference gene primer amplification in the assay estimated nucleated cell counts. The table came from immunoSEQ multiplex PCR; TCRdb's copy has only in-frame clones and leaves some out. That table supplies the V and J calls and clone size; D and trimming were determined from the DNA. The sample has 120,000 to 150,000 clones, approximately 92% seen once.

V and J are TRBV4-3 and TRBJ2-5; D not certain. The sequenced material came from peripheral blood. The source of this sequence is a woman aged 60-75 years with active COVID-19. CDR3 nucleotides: TGCGCCAGCAGCCAAGATCCCGCGCGGGAGACCCAGTACTTC. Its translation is CASSQDPARETQYF.